This T cell receptor beta chain was captured by sequencing in a study of T cell repertoires in cytomegalovirus infection. About the study: A matching HLA type, together with CMV infection, was signaled by public TCR beta signatures. Study outcomes and limitations: Pooled public TCR beta family frequency picked out CMV carriers with the relevant HLA. CMV-specific TCR beta clonotypes restricted by HLA-C dominated the ex vivo response.

TCRdb called the reads again in MiXCR, with one record for every CDR3 protein. The repertoire holds about 100,000 distinct CDR3 sequences, with roughly a quarter as singletons. This CDR3 has 15 residues. The germline gives CDR1 SEHNR, CDR2 FQNEAQ (reference sequence). V dropped 6 bases and J dropped 3 bases, with 17 bases sitting between them. This clonotype was seen more than once but under ten times. Antigen unknown. The chain joins TRBV7-9 to TRBJ1-1; possibly TRBD1 for D (5 bases). The TCR comes from a human donor in good health (CMV status not recorded). Some clones in this sample may be carry-over from other donors' samples. The specimen sequenced was CD8+ T cells from PBMCs. Here the CDR3 DNA reads TGTGCCAGCAGTCCCGCGGGGGTAGGGGACACTGAAGCTTTCTTT. This codes for CASSPAGVGDTEAFF.